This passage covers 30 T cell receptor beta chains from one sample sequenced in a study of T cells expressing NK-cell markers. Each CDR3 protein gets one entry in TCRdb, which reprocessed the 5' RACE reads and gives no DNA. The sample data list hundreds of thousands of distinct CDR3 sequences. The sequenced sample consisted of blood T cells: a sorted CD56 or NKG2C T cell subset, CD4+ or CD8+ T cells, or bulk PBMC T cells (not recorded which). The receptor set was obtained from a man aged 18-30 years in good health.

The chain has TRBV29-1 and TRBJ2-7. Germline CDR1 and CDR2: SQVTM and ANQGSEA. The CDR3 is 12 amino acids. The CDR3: CSVELSTYEQYF.

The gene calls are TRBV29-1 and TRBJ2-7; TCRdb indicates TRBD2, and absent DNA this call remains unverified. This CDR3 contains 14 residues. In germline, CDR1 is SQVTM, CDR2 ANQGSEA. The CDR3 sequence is CSVKGLAGDAEQYF.

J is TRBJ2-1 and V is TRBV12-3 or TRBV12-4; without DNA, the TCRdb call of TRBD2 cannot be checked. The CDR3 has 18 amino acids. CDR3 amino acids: CASSLIAGGARAYNEQFF.

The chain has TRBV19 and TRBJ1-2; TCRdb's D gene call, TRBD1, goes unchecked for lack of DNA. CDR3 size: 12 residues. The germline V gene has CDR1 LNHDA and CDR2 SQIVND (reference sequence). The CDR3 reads CASRGQNYGYTF.

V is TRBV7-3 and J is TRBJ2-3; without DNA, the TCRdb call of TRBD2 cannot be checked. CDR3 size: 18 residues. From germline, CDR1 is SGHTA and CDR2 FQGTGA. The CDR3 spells CASSWGLAGGLVSDTQYF.

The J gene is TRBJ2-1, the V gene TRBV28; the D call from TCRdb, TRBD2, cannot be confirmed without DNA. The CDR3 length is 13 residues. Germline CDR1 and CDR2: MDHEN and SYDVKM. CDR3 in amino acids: CASITSGRAEQFF.

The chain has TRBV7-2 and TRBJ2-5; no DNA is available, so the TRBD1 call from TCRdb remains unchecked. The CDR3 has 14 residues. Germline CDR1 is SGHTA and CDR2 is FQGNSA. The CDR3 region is CASSLGGGGGTQYF.

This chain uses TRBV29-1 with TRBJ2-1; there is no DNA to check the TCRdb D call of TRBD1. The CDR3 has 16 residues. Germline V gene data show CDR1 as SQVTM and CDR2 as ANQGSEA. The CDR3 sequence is CSVEEFPGGIVDEQFF.

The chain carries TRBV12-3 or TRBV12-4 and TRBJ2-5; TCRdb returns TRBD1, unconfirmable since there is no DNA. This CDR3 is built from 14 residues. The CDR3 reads CASSRDRGGETQYF.

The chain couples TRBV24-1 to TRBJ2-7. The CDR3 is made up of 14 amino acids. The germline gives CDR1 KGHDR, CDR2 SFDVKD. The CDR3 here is CATSDPDSSYEQYF.

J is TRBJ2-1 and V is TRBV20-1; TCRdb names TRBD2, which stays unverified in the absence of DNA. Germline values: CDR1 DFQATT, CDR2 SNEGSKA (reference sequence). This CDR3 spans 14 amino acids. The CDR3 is CSASGSVYYNEQFF.

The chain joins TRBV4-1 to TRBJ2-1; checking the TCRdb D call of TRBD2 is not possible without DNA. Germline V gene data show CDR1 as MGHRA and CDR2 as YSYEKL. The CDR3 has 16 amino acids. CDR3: CASSQPTSGKYNEQFF.

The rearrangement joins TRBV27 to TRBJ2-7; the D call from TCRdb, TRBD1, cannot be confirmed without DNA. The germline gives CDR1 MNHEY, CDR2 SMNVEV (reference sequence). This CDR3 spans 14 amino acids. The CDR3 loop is CASSFKGEGYEQYF.

Here the CDR3 reads CASSEKYNEQFF. V gene TRBV27 combines with J gene TRBJ2-1. The CDR3 length is 12 residues. Germline lookup yields CDR1 MNHEY and CDR2 SMNVEV (reference sequence).

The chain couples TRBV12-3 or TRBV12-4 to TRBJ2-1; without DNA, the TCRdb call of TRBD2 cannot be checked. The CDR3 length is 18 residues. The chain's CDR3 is CASTVHLGRESSYNEQFF.

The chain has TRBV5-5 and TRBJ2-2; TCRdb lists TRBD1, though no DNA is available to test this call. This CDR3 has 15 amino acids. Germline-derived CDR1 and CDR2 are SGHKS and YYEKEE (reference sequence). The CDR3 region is CASSRLLGGAGELFF.

CDR3 protein: CASSDGRGDEQYF. The chain employs TRBV5-1 and TRBJ2-7; TCRdb's D call, TRBD2, is unchecked because there is no DNA. The CDR3 spans 13 residues. Germline V gene lookup returns CDR1 SGHRS and CDR2 YFSETQ.

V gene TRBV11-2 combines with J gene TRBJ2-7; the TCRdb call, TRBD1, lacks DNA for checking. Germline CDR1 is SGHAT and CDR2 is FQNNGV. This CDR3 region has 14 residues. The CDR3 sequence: CASSSGTVYYEQYF.

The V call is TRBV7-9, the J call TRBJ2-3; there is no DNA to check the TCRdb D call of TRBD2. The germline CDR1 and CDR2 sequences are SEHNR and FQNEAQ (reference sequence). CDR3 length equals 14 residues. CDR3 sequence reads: CASTFAGPTDTQYF.

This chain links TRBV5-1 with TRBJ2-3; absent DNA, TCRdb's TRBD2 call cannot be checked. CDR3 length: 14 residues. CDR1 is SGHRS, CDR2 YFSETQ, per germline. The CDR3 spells CASSWGLAEDTQYF.

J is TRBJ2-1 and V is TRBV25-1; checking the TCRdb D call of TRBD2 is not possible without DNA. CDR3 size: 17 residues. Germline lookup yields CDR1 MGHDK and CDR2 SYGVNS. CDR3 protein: CASSEPRRVAGKNEQFF.

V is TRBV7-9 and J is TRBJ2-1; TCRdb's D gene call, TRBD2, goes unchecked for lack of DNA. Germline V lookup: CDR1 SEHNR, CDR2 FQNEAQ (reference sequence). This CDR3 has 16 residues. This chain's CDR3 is CASTQGGGRVYNEQFF.

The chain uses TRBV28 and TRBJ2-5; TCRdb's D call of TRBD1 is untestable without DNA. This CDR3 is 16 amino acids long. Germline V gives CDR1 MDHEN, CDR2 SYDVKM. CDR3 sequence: CASSVAGQGAEETQYF.

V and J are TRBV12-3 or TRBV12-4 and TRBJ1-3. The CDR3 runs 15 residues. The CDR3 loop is CASSLVPVSGNTIYF.

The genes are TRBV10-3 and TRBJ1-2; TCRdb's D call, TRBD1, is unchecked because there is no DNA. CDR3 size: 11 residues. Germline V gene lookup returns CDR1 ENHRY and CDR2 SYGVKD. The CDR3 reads CAISAGGGYTF.

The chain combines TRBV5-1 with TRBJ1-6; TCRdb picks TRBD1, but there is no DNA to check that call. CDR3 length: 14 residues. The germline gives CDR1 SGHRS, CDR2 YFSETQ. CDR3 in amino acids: CASSLDRGGSPLHF.

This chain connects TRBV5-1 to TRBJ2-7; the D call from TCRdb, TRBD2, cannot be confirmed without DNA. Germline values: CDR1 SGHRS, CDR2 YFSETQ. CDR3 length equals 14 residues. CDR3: CASQDNSGSREQYF.

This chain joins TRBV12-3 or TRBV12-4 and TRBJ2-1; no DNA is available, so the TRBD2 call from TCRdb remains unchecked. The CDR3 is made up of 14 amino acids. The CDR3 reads CASRTGLASHEQFF.

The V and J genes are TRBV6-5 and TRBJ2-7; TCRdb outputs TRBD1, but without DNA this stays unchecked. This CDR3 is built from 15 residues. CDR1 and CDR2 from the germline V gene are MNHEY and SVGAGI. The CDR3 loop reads CASISGGDLAYEQYF.

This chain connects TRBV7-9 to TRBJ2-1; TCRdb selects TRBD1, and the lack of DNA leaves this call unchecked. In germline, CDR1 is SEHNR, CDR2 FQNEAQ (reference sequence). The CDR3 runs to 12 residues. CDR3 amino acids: CASTTRGHEQFF.